This T cell receptor beta chain emerged from a study of patients and donors after allogeneic stem cell transplantation. There are 13 residues in the CDR3. V was shortened by 7 bases and J by 7 bases, with 16 bases between the two germline ends. Germline V gives CDR1 MNHEY, CDR2 SMNVEV (reference sequence). TCRdb passed the RT-PCR reads through MiXCR, listing each CDR3 protein once. Of 150,000 to 200,000 distinct CDR3 sequences in the sample, around 28% were seen once. The chain couples TRBV27 to TRBJ2-5; D may correspond to TRBD1 or TRBD2 (5 bases each). Specimen: blood, either unsorted or a sorted T cell fraction (not recorded which). The source is a human donor who was either an allogeneic HSCT recipient or a stem cell or donor lymphocyte infusion donor (not recorded which). It is not recorded whose cells these are; they may come from a transplant donor. CDR3 in DNA: TGTGCCAGCAAGGTCGAACGGGACGGGACCCAGTACTTC. This encodes CASKVERDGTQYF.